The 29 T cell receptor beta chains in this list originate from one sample, sequenced in a study of blood T cell repertoires in COVID-19. The data were produced by immunoSEQ multiplex PCR, yet TCRdb's version contains in-frame clones alone and is incomplete. The table has about 59,000 clones, 91% seen once; the top ten hold over 7.5%. Input material: peripheral blood. The receptors shown here come from a human donor in a cohort sampled during active COVID-19.

The V and J genes are TRBV10-3 and TRBJ2-7; the D gene is possibly TRBD2 (7 bases). Trimming removed 4 bases at V and 2 bases at J, with 21 bases between. CDR1 is ENHRY, CDR2 SYGVKD, per germline. The CDR3 runs to 17 residues. CDR3 amino acids: CAISGGGGPRTAYEQYF. The CDR3 DNA sequence: TGTGCCATCAGTGGAGGGGGGGGGCCTCGGACCGCCTACGAGCAGTACTTC.

This clone appeared once. The CDR3 is CASSGWDSQETQYF. The CDR3 DNA follows: TGTGCCAGCAGCGGATGGGACAGCCAAGAGACCCAGTACTTC. The chain links TRBV7-2 to TRBJ2-5; 7 nucleotides agree with TRBD1. This CDR3 is 14 amino acids long. CDR1 is SGHTA, CDR2 FQGNSA, per germline. V lost 5 bases to trimming and J lost 1 base; unmatched junction nucleotides: 4.

The chain couples TRBV7-9 to TRBJ2-7; D may be TRBD1 (6 bases). The V end was cut by 5 bases, the J end by 1 base, with 12 bases between. This CDR3 comprises 14 residues. Germline CDR1 SEHNR, CDR2 FQNEAQ (reference sequence). The CDR3 DNA follows: TGTGCCAGCAGCCCTAAAGGGGGTTCCTACGAGCAGTACTTC. Translating it yields CASSPKGGSYEQYF.

The count of this clone is one. This chain links TRBV30 with TRBJ2-6; D is unclear. Germline V gives CDR1 GTSNPN, CDR2 SVGIG (reference sequence). The CDR3 is made up of 17 amino acids. V shed 1 base and J shed 0 bases, with 13 bases lying between them. The CDR3 spells CAWSGGRLSSGANVLTF. CDR3 DNA: TGTGCCTGGAGTGGTGGCAGGCTTAGCTCTGGGGCCAACGTCCTGACTTTC. The full variable domain, its missing parts supplied by reference TRBV30 and TRBJ2-6, is SQTIHQWPATLVQPVGSPLSLECTVEGTSNPNLYWYRQAAGRGLQLLFYSVGIGQISSEVPQNLSASRPQDRQFILSSKKLLLSDSGFYLCAWSGGRLSSGANVLTFGAGSRLTVL.

The chain links TRBV19 to TRBJ2-2; 8 positions agree with TRBD1. The V gene end was trimmed by 1 base and the J gene end by 2 bases; junction bases not matched to a gene: 3. The CDR3 length is 16 residues. CDR1 LNHDA and CDR2 SQIVND come from the germline V gene (reference sequence). CDR3 sequence: CASSIVPGGNTGELFF. CDR3 bases: TGTGCCAGTAGTATAGTGCCAGGGGGCAACACCGGGGAGCTGTTTTTT.

This clone has just one count. The V call is TRBV7-2, the J call TRBJ1-2, with D hard to call. CDR1 SGHTA and CDR2 FQGNSA come from the germline V gene. V was shortened by 0 bases and J by 5 bases, with 10 bases between the two germline ends. CDR3 length: 14 amino acids. The CDR3 reads CASSLATPPYGYTF. The CDR3 DNA reads as TGTGCCAGCAGCTTAGCTACACCCCCATATGGCTACACCTTC.

J is TRBJ1-5 and V is TRBV28, with D unresolved. Germline CDR1 reads MDHEN; CDR2 reads SYDVKM. Trimming removed 6 bases from V and 2 bases from J, with 14 bases in between. This CDR3 has 15 residues. CDR3 in DNA: TGTGCCAGCAGCCGTTCAGCCAGCGGCAATCAGCCCCAGCATTTT. This sequence encodes CASSRSASGNQPQHF.

The gene calls are TRBV6-5 and TRBJ1-1; TRBD1 matches at 10 bases. Unmatched junction bases numbered 7, after V lost 5 bases and J lost 4 bases. Per germline, CDR1 MNHEY and CDR2 SVGAGI. CDR3 length: 15 residues. The CDR3, as DNA: TGTGCCAGCAGTAATAGACAGGGGGCAATCACTGAAGCTTTCTTT. Translated, it gives CASSNRQGAITEAFF.

This chain connects TRBV11-2 to TRBJ2-4; D is perhaps TRBD2 (6 bases). Germline V CDR1 and CDR2: SGHAT, FQNNGV. Trimming removed 6 bases at V and 6 bases at J, with 15 bases between. There are 14 residues in the CDR3. The CDR3 is CASSPRLESNIQYF. CDR3 nucleotide sequence: TGTGCCAGCAGTCCTCGACTAGAGTCAAACATTCAGTACTTC.

This CDR3 reads CASSFISTGPGENTEAFF. CDR3 in DNA: TGTGCCAGCAGCTTCATATCCACAGGCCCGGGTGAGAACACTGAAGCTTTCTTT. The chain has TRBV7-8 and TRBJ1-1; D might be TRBD1 (5 bases). This CDR3 has 18 residues. The germline V gene has CDR1 SGHVS and CDR2 FQNEAQ. The ends were cut back, 3 bases at V and 1 base at J, with 21 bases in the middle.

V and J are TRBV6-1 and TRBJ1-4; a weak D match, TRBD1 (6 bases). Germline CDR1 reads MNHNS; CDR2 reads SASEGT. The CDR3 contains 16 residues. V lost 1 base and J 7 bases, leaving 16 bases between the germline ends. This CDR3 reads CASSEDVGTFSEKLFF. CDR3 nucleotides: TGTGCCAGCAGTGAAGACGTCGGGACATTCTCTGAAAAACTGTTTTTT.

This sequence joins TRBV3-1 (or the pseudogene TRBV3-2) and TRBJ2-1, with 10 bases fitting TRBD2. The J segment lost 8 bases and the V segment lost 4 bases, leaving 14 bases of the junction unmatched. The CDR3 consists of 17 residues. CDR1 is LGHDT and CDR2 is YNNKEL in the germline V gene (reference sequence). CDR3 loop: CASSLVRSGRANHEQFF. CDR3 nucleotide sequence: TGTGCCAGCAGCCTTGTAAGGAGCGGGAGGGCCAACCATGAGCAGTTCTTC.

This sequence joins TRBV30 and TRBJ1-5; unclear D gene. CDR1 GTSNPN and CDR2 SVGIG come from the germline V gene (reference sequence). Trimming pared 6 bases from V and 3 bases from J, leaving 12 bases between. The CDR3 consists of 13 residues. CDR3 bases: TGTGCCTGCCGCCGGGAGGTCAATCAGCCCCAGCATTTT. Translated: CACRREVNQPQHF.

The rearrangement uses TRBV5-4 and TRBJ2-3, with a possible D match to TRBD2 (6 bases). V was clipped by 5 bases and J by 6 bases, with 19 bases between them. The CDR3 has 15 residues. From germline, CDR1 is SGHNT and CDR2 YYREEE (reference sequence). CDR3 sequence (DNA): TGTGCCAGCAGTCACGCTCTAGCTCGGGGGGATACGCAGTATTTT. As protein: CASSHALARGDTQYF.

Concerning this clone itself: Other nucleotide sequences from this sample produce the same CDR3. The chain carries TRBV7-3 and TRBJ2-3; tentatively, D is TRBD2 (6 bases). The CDR3 loop spans 15 amino acids. From germline, CDR1 is SGHTA and CDR2 FQGTGA. The V end was cut by 2 bases, the J end by 2 bases, with 11 bases between. DNA of the CDR3: TGTGCCAGCAGCTTAGGTCTAGCGTACACAGATACGCAGTATTTT. Residues: CASSLGLAYTDTQYF.

The rearrangement joins TRBV10-1 to TRBJ2-5; 7 nucleotides align to TRBD2. Germline V gene lookup returns CDR1 WNHNN and CDR2 SYGVQD (reference sequence). This CDR3 spans 15 amino acids. The junction had 10 bases not matched to a gene; V was cut back by 6 bases and J by 3 bases. CDR3 in amino acids: CASRGRASGKETQYF. In nucleotides, the CDR3 is TGCGCCAGCAGGGGAAGGGCTAGCGGAAAAGAGACCCAGTACTTC.

The V gene is TRBV19, the J gene TRBJ1-5, with a possible D match to TRBD1 (5 bases). CDR3 size: 13 residues. Germline values: CDR1 LNHDA, CDR2 SQIVND (reference sequence). Trimming took 8 bases from V and 4 from J, leaving 12 bases between them. The CDR3 DNA reads as TGTGCCAGTGGTAAGGGGCCGAATCAGCCCCAGCATTTT. It translates to CASGKGPNQPQHF.

The chain is built from TRBV7-2 and TRBJ1-4; D possibly corresponds to TRBD1 (5 bases). Trimming took 4 bases from V and 3 from J, leaving 15 bases between them. The CDR3 has 16 residues. CDR1 and CDR2 from the germline V gene are SGHTA and FQGNSA. The CDR3 DNA reads as TGTGCCAGCAGCTACCTATGGGGCGGTCCTAATGAAAAACTGTTTTTT. As protein: CASSYLWGGPNEKLFF.

The chain links TRBV4-1 to TRBJ2-7; the match to TRBD2 covers 14 bases. V was clipped by 4 bases and J by 3 bases; unmatched bases: 2. The CDR3 sequence is 15 residues long. Per germline, CDR1 MGHRA and CDR2 YSYEKL. The DNA of the CDR3 is TGCGCCAGCAGCCGAGGGACTAGCGGGAGCTACGAGCAGTACTTC. Encoded protein: CASSRGTSGSYEQYF.

The chain carries TRBV14 and TRBJ1-4, with D possibly matching TRBD1 (6 bases). CDR1 and CDR2 (germline): SGHDN, FVKESK. V lost 4 bases and J 4 bases, leaving 16 bases between the germline ends. The CDR3 loop spans 16 amino acids. The CDR3 coding sequence is TGTGCCAGCAGCCCACCGGGACACCAGTTTAATGAAAAACTGTTTTTT. This sequence encodes CASSPPGHQFNEKLFF. Variable domain in full (rest from reference TRBV14 and TRBJ1-4): EAGVTQFPSHSVIEKGQTVTLRCDPISGHDNLYWYRRVMGKEIKFLLHFVKESKQDESGMPNNRFLAERTGGTYSTLKVQPAELEDSGVYFCASSPPGHQFNEKLFFGSGTQLSVL.

The genes are TRBV12-3 or TRBV12-4 and TRBJ1-2; possible D gene TRBD1, 5 bases. V gave up 4 bases and J gave up 7 bases, with 13 bases separating them. This CDR3 is built from 13 residues. CDR3 DNA: TGTGCCAGCAGTTCTGCAGGGCGGGGTGGCTACACCTTC. It encodes CASSSAGRGGYTF.

The chain links TRBV6-5 to TRBJ1-1; weak D call: TRBD1 (5 bases). CDR1 and CDR2 (germline): MNHEY, SVGAGI. With 4 bases removed from V and 1 base from J, the gap between germline ends came to 10 bases. This CDR3 is 14 amino acids long. The CDR3 nucleotides read TGTGCCAGCAGTTTCACTCAGGGGAACACTGAAGCTTTCTTT. Encoded protein: CASSFTQGNTEAFF.

The rearrangement joins TRBV5-1 to TRBJ2-3, with TRBD2 identical over 9 bases. Germline V CDR1 and CDR2: SGHRS, YFSETQ. The CDR3 is made up of 17 amino acids. After removal of 0 bases from V and 1 base from J, the junction contained 6 bases not matched to a gene. In nucleotides, the CDR3 is TGCGCCAGCAGCTTGGTAGGCGGGAGGGCCGGCACAGATACGCAGTATTTT. It codes for CASSLVGGRAGTDTQYF.

The CDR3 loop reads CASSYSGSGRTEAFF. The CDR3 DNA reads TGTGCCAGCAGTTACTCAGGCTCAGGGCGGACTGAAGCTTTCTTT. The rearrangement uses TRBV6-6 and TRBJ1-1; TRBD1 might be the D (5 bases). The V end was cut by 0 bases, the J end by 5 bases, with 13 bases between. Germline V gives CDR1 MNHNY, CDR2 SVGAGI (reference sequence). The CDR3 totals 15 residues.

V is TRBV3-1 (or the pseudogene TRBV3-2) and J is TRBJ2-7, with a possible D match to TRBD1 (5 bases). Trimming pared 0 bases from V and 8 bases from J, leaving 20 bases between. This CDR3 is 16 amino acids long. Germline V gene data show CDR1 as LGHDT and CDR2 as YNNKEL (reference sequence). Written as DNA, the CDR3 is TGTGCCAGCAGCCAAGATTATTCCAGGGAAGTAACCCAGCAGTACTTC. This translates into CASSQDYSREVTQQYF.

The rearrangement joins TRBV5-1 to TRBJ2-5, with D uncertain. This CDR3 has 13 amino acids. With 4 bases removed from V and 1 base from J, the gap between germline ends came to 8 bases. Germline-derived CDR1 and CDR2 are SGHRS and YFSETQ. CDR3 coding DNA: TGCGCCAGCAGCATCACTGGCCAAGAGACCCAGTACTTC. This gives the protein CASSITGQETQYF.

The chain couples TRBV28 to TRBJ2-3; TRBD2 matches 10 bases. V shed 5 bases and J 1 base; nucleotides not matched to a gene: 0. Germline lookup yields CDR1 MDHEN and CDR2 SYDVKM. There are 14 residues in the CDR3. CDR3 nucleotide sequence: TGTGCCAGCAGTGGACTAGCGGGCACAGATACGCAGTATTTT. Translated: CASSGLAGTDTQYF.

In DNA, the CDR3 is TGTGCCAGCAGCTCAAAACGGACAGGGTGGGATGAAAAACTGTTTTTT. Its protein is CASSSKRTGWDEKLFF. This chain connects TRBV5-6 to TRBJ1-4; 8 bases are shared with TRBD1. CDR1 and CDR2 (germline): SGHDT, YYEEEE. This CDR3 spans 16 amino acids. J gave up 6 bases and V 3 bases, and 10 bases lay outside the gene matches.

This sequence joins TRBV5-4 and TRBJ2-3, with D perhaps matching TRBD1 (5 bases). Germline CDR1 SGHNT, CDR2 YYREEE (reference sequence). The CDR3 is 15 residues long. Trimming removed 0 bases at V and 4 bases at J, with 12 bases between. The CDR3 reads CASSLGGRMSDTQYF. The CDR3 DNA reads as TGTGCCAGCAGCTTGGGGGGCCGGATGTCAGATACGCAGTATTTT.